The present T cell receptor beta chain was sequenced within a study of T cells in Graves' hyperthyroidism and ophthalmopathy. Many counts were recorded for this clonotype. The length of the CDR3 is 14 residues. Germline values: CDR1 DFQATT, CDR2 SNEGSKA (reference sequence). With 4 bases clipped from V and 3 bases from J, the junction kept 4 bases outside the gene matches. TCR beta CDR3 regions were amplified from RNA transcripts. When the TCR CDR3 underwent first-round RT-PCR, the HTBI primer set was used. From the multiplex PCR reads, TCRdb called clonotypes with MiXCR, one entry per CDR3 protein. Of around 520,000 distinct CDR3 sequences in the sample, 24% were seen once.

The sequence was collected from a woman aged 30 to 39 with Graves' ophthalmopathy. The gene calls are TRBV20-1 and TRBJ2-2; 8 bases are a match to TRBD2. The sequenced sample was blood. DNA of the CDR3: TGCAGTGCTACACGTAGCGGGGACACCGGGGAGCTGTTTTTT. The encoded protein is CSATRSGDTGELFF.